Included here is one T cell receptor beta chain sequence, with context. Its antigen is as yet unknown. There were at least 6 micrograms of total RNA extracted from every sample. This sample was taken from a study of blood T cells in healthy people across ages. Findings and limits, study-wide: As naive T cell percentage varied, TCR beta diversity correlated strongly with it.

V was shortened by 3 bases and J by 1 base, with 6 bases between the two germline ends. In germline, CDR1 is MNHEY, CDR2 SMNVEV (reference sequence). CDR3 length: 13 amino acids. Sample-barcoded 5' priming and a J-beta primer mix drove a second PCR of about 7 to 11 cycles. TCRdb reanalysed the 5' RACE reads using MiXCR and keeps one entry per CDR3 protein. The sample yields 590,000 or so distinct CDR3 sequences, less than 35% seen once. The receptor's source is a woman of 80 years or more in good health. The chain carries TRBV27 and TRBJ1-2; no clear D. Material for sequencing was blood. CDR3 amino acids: CASSFSRNYGYTF. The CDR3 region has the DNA TGTGCCAGCAGTTTCTCCCGTAACTATGGCTACACCTTC.